Following are 32 T cell receptor beta chains from one sample sequenced in a study of blood T cell repertoires in COVID-19. Produced via immunoSEQ multiplex PCR; TCRdb's table is partial and in-frame only. The table records 100,000 to 150,000 clones, 88% of them present only once. What was sequenced was peripheral blood. The origin of the receptors is a woman aged 80 or over with acute or convalescent COVID-19.

The chain employs TRBV5-1 and TRBJ2-5; 10 nucleotides match TRBD1. Trimming removed 3 bases from V and 4 bases from J; junction bases left unmatched: 9. The CDR3 runs to 16 residues. Germline V gene sequence: CDR1 SGHRS, CDR2 YFSETQ. In nucleotides, the CDR3 is TGCGCCAGCAGCTGGGGGACAGGGGCGGGAGGAGAGACCCAGTACTTC. The encoded protein is CASSWGTGAGGETQYF.

The chain couples TRBV9 to TRBJ2-2; a weak D match, TRBD2 (7 bases). V lost 4 bases and J 1 base, leaving 14 bases between the germline ends. CDR3 size: 16 residues. Germline CDR1 and CDR2: SGDLS and YYNGEE. This CDR3 is CASSPRGAQNTGELFF. The CDR3 bases are TGTGCCAGCAGCCCCCGGGGGGCTCAGAACACCGGGGAGCTGTTTTTT.

V usage is TRBV25-1 and J usage is TRBJ2-2, with unresolved D. Germline CDR1 reads MGHDK; CDR2 reads SYGVNS. V dropped 1 base and J dropped 0 bases, with 9 bases sitting between them. The CDR3 is made up of 16 amino acids. CDR3: CASSESSFANTGELFF. CDR3 sequence (DNA): TGTGCCAGCAGTGAATCGAGCTTTGCGAACACCGGGGAGCTGTTTTTT.

This chain uses TRBV11-2 with TRBJ1-2, with 7 bases identical to TRBD1. The CDR3 covers 15 residues. Trimming at V came to 2 bases and at J to 6 bases, leaving 9 bases not matched to a gene. The germline V gene encodes CDR1 SGHAT and CDR2 FQNNGV. The CDR3 nucleotides read TGTGCCAGCAGCTTACCCATGACAGGGCGGGATGGCTACACCTTC. Amino acids: CASSLPMTGRDGYTF.

This chain joins TRBV25-1 and TRBJ1-1, with a weak D call TRBD1 (5 bases). Per germline, CDR1 MGHDK and CDR2 SYGVNS. V was clipped by 4 bases and J by 3 bases, with 12 bases between them. This CDR3 is built from 14 residues. Here the CDR3 DNA reads TGTGCCAGCAGTGCAAGGGGTATGTACACTGAAGCTTTCTTT. Residues: CASSARGMYTEAFF.

J is TRBJ2-3 and V is TRBV3-1 (or the pseudogene TRBV3-2); 12 positions match TRBD2. The CDR3 is 14 amino acids. Trimming removed 4 bases from V and 5 bases from J; junction bases left unmatched: 1. The germline V gene has CDR1 LGHDT and CDR2 YNNKEL (reference sequence). The CDR3 nucleotides read TGTGCCAGCAGCCTGGGACTAGCGGGAGATACGCAGTATTTT. Its translation is CASSLGLAGDTQYF.

The chain carries TRBV10-3 and TRBJ2-3; TRBD2 matches at 9 bases. The germline gives CDR1 ENHRY, CDR2 SYGVKD. With 10 bases clipped from V and 2 bases from J, the junction kept 13 bases outside the gene matches. This CDR3 is 16 amino acids long. The CDR3 sequence: CATARGLAGITDTQYF. The CDR3 DNA is TGTGCCACAGCTCGGGGGCTAGCGGGGATCACAGATACGCAGTATTTT.

This clone has a single count. The V gene is TRBV28, the J gene TRBJ1-2; 10 nucleotides agree with TRBD1. The trim removed 6 bases at V and 5 bases at J, leaving 3 bases unmatched. Germline values: CDR1 MDHEN, CDR2 SYDVKM. The CDR3 has 13 residues. CDR3 bases: TGTGCCAGCAGGGCGGGACAGGGGTATGGCTACACCTTC. Its translation is CASRAGQGYGYTF.

This chain links TRBV28 with TRBJ2-5, with 11 bases that match TRBD2. Germline CDR1 reads MDHEN; CDR2 reads SYDVKM. The CDR3 contains 19 residues. Trimming at V came to 5 bases and at J to 1 base, leaving 15 bases not matched to a gene. The CDR3 loop reads CASSPLGQGTSGRQETQYF. In DNA form, the CDR3 reads TGTGCCAGCAGTCCTCTGGGCCAGGGGACTAGCGGTCGCCAAGAGACCCAGTACTTC.

CDR3 loop: CASSLRQGRNTEAFF. In nucleotides, the CDR3 is TGTGCCAGCAGTTTAAGGCAGGGCCGGAACACTGAAGCTTTCTTT. The chain uses TRBV27 and TRBJ1-1; possible D gene TRBD1, 5 bases. The germline CDR1 and CDR2 sequences are MNHEY and SMNVEV (reference sequence). The germline V and J ends were trimmed by 2 bases and 1 base, with 11 bases remaining between them. This CDR3 region has 15 residues.

The CDR3 sequence: CASSLAPELYEQYF. The DNA for the CDR3 is TGCGCCAGCAGCTTGGCACCCGAGCTCTACGAGCAGTACTTC. This chain links TRBV5-1 with TRBJ2-7, with D hard to call. Trimming left V 0 bases short and J 3 bases short, with 10 bases between. Germline CDR1 is SGHRS and CDR2 is YFSETQ. This CDR3 contains 14 residues. Together with reference TRBV5-1 and TRBJ2-7, the CDR3 gives the full variable domain: KAGVTQTPRYLIKTRGQQVTLSCSPISGHRSVSWYQQTPGQGLQFLFEYFSETQRNKGNFPGRFSGRQFSNSRSEMNVSTLELGDSALYLCASSLAPELYEQYFGPGTRLTVT.

The chain employs TRBV4-1 and TRBJ2-1; 10 bases match TRBD1. This CDR3 comprises 17 residues. CDR1 is MGHRA and CDR2 is YSYEKL in the germline V gene. Trimming at V came to 4 bases and at J to 8 bases, leaving 14 bases not matched to a gene. In DNA, the CDR3 is TGCGCCAGCAGCCCCCCCGACCGGGGACAGGGGTCCCATGAGCAGTTCTTC. Protein sequence: CASSPPDRGQGSHEQFF.

The rearrangement links TRBV9 to TRBJ2-2, with 9 bases that match TRBD2. Germline CDR1 is SGDLS and CDR2 is YYNGEE. The CDR3 totals 16 residues. The J segment lost 3 bases and the V segment lost 4 bases, leaving 7 bases of the junction unmatched. The CDR3 DNA reads TGTGCCAGCAGCCCGCGACTAGCGGCCGACACCGGGGAGCTGTTTTTT. Protein: CASSPRLAADTGELFF.

This chain links TRBV21-1 with TRBJ1-6. TRBV21-1 represents a pseudogene. This CDR3 comprises 17 residues. CDR3 coding DNA: TGTGCCAGCAGCAAAACTTACCGGAGCTCCTATAATTCACCCCTCCACTTT. It specifies CASSKTYRSSYNSPLHF.

The sample holds a few counts of this clone. The chain is built from TRBV6-2 or TRBV6-3 and TRBJ1-5; no reliable D call. Trimming stripped 2 bases from V and 0 bases from J, with 14 bases between. From germline, CDR1 is MNHEY and CDR2 SVGEGT. The length of the CDR3 is 17 residues. In DNA form, the CDR3 reads TGTGCCAGCAGTTACGAGTTGGAGGGTTATAGCAATCAGCCCCAGCATTTT. It translates to CASSYELEGYSNQPQHF.

The chain has TRBV5-6 and TRBJ2-1; 8 nucleotides agree with TRBD2. The length of the CDR3 is 15 residues. V was clipped by 4 bases and J by 0 bases; unmatched bases: 3. Germline CDR1 is SGHDT and CDR2 is YYEEEE. CDR3 coding DNA: TGTGCCAGCAGCCGCGGGAGGAGCTCCTACAATGAGCAGTTCTTC. Protein sequence: CASSRGRSSYNEQFF.

The chain carries TRBV6-5 and TRBJ2-3; a possible D gene is TRBD1 (6 bases). The CDR3 loop spans 15 amino acids. Germline V gives CDR1 MNHEY, CDR2 SVGAGI. Trimming removed 0 bases at V and 0 bases at J, with 7 bases between. CDR3 protein: CASSYSGASTDTQYF. The CDR3 DNA reads as TGTGCCAGCAGTTACTCGGGGGCTAGCACAGATACGCAGTATTTT.

V gene TRBV3-1 (or the pseudogene TRBV3-2) combines with J gene TRBJ2-1, with 10 positions matching TRBD1. There are 18 residues in the CDR3. V lost 5 bases to trimming and J lost 0 bases; unmatched junction nucleotides: 10. Germline CDR1 reads LGHDT; CDR2 reads YNNKEL (reference sequence). CDR3 amino acids: CASSKGQGTSSSYNEQFF. CDR3 nucleotides: TGTGCCAGCAGCAAGGGACAGGGGACTTCTAGCTCCTACAATGAGCAGTTCTTC.

This sequence joins TRBV24-1 and TRBJ2-3, with D uncertain. Germline V lookup: CDR1 KGHDR, CDR2 SFDVKD. Trimming removed 5 bases from V and 0 bases from J, with 11 bases in between. CDR3 length: 15 amino acids. The CDR3 bases are TGTGCCACCAGTGGCCCCGGTTCTAGCACAGATACGCAGTATTTT. This sequence encodes CATSGPGSSTDTQYF.

Concerning this clone itself: Other DNA sequences in this specimen translate into the identical CDR3. The gene calls are TRBV5-6 and TRBJ2-1, with 9 bases that match TRBD1. V lost 4 bases, J lost 7 bases, and 3 bases stayed unmatched. This CDR3 is built from 13 residues. CDR1 is SGHDT, CDR2 YYEEEE, per germline. CDR3 sequence (DNA): TGTGCCAGCAGCCCCGACAGGGGGAATGAGCAGTTCTTC. As protein: CASSPDRGNEQFF.

This clone was observed a handful of times. This chain uses TRBV4-1 with TRBJ1-6; 7 bases are shared with TRBD1. CDR3 length: 17 residues. V dropped 1 base and J dropped 8; count of bases not matched to a gene: 11. Germline CDR1 and CDR2: MGHRA and YSYEKL. The CDR3 DNA is TGCGCCAGCAGCCAAGCCCGGGAACAGGGGATCTATTCACCCCTCCACTTT. Amino acids: CASSQAREQGIYSPLHF.

This clone was seen a single time. The genes are TRBV6-5 and TRBJ1-3; no clear D. CDR1 and CDR2 from the germline V gene are MNHEY and SVGAGI. V gave up 3 bases and J gave up 0 bases, with 9 bases separating them. The CDR3 has 15 residues. For the CDR3, the DNA is TGTGCCAGCAGTTATCTGATGAGCTCTGGAAACACCATATATTTT. Its translation: CASSYLMSSGNTIYF.

This clone was observed a single time. The rearrangement joins TRBV5-1 to TRBJ1-2, with TRBD1 matching over 7 bases. The junction had 3 bases not matched to a gene; V was cut back by 0 bases and J by 4 bases. The length of the CDR3 is 14 residues. In germline, CDR1 is SGHRS, CDR2 YFSETQ. The CDR3 region is CASSLGDRVYGYTF. In DNA form, the CDR3 reads TGCGCCAGCAGCTTGGGAGACAGGGTCTATGGCTACACCTTC.

The gene calls are TRBV27 and TRBJ2-3; a possible D gene is TRBD2 (6 bases). V was shortened by 3 bases and J by 9 bases, with 10 bases between the two germline ends. The CDR3 consists of 12 residues. The germline CDR1 and CDR2 sequences are MNHEY and SMNVEV (reference sequence). The CDR3 loop is CASSFPGGTQYF. CDR3 sequence (DNA): TGTGCCAGCAGTTTCCCTGGAGGGACGCAGTATTTT.

This sequence joins TRBV5-1 and TRBJ2-3; 7 bases are shared with TRBD1. This CDR3 contains 16 residues. V trimming: 0 bases; J trimming: 3 bases; junction bases outside the gene matches: 7. The germline gives CDR1 SGHRS, CDR2 YFSETQ. CDR3 DNA: TGCGCCAGCAGCTTGGAGGGACAGATGAATACAGATACGCAGTATTTT. Translating gives CASSLEGQMNTDTQYF.

This clone has just one count. The chain couples TRBV6-6 to TRBJ1-1; TRBD1 matches at 8 bases. CDR3 length: 15 amino acids. Germline V gene lookup returns CDR1 MNHNY and CDR2 SVGAGI (reference sequence). V dropped 2 bases and J dropped 8; count of bases not matched to a gene: 10. This CDR3 is CASSYRTGLGVEAFF. The CDR3 DNA sequence: TGTGCCAGCAGTTACCGGACAGGGTTGGGGGTAGAAGCTTTCTTT.

The table lists this clone with a count of one. The V call is TRBV12-3 or TRBV12-4, the J call TRBJ2-7; 7 bases align to TRBD2. The CDR3 contains 13 residues. Trimming cost V 6 bases and J 4 bases; bases outside gene matches: 6. In DNA, the CDR3 is TGTGCCAGCAGCCCGACTAGCATATACGAGCAGTACTTC. This codes for CASSPTSIYEQYF.

The gene calls are TRBV2 and TRBJ2-5; D might be TRBD1 (5 bases). The V end lost 6 bases, the J end lost 2 bases, and 16 bases lay between the germline ends. The CDR3 has 15 residues. Germline V gives CDR1 SNHLY, CDR2 FYNNEI. The CDR3 nucleotides are TGTGCCAGCAGCGCAGGGCTTCCGTATCAAGAGACCCAGTACTTC. As protein: CASSAGLPYQETQYF.

The rearrangement links TRBV23-1 to TRBJ1-1, with 7 nucleotides matching TRBD1. TRBV23-1 is annotated as an ORF whose role is uncertain. V was pared by 6 bases and J by 0 bases, with 7 bases of the junction left unmatched. The CDR3 spans 15 residues. The CDR3 DNA sequence: TGCGCCAGCAGCGTGCCCAGGGGGATGAACACTGAAGCTTTCTTT. Translating it yields CASSVPRGMNTEAFF.

The chain has TRBV3-1 (or the pseudogene TRBV3-2) and TRBJ2-7; TRBD2 might be the D (5 bases). CDR1 LGHDT and CDR2 YNNKEL come from the germline V gene (reference sequence). The CDR3 extends over 14 amino acids. The V and J ends lost 4 bases and 2 bases respectively, with 12 bases between them. CDR3: CASSPPSGPYEQYF. Here the CDR3 DNA reads TGTGCCAGCAGCCCCCCCAGCGGACCCTACGAGCAGTACTTC.

This clone was picked up one time. V usage is TRBV7-9 and J usage is TRBJ2-1, with D possibly being TRBD2 (6 bases). The V and J ends lost 5 bases and 8 bases respectively, with 22 bases between them. CDR1 is SEHNR and CDR2 is FQNEAQ in the germline V gene (reference sequence). This CDR3 spans 16 amino acids. The CDR3 DNA follows: TGTGCCAGCAGCCCTTACCGGGAGACGGGACGGGATGAGCAGTTCTTC. This codes for CASSPYRETGRDEQFF.

About this clone: It is likely a read error, because the conserved phenylalanine at the end of the CDR3 is missing. Because the CDR3's place on the DNA is in doubt, the DNA is left out and the CDR3 is given as listed by TCRdb. The chain carries TRBV6-1 and TRBJ1-3; the listed D gene, TRBD1, was not tested against the DNA. Germline-derived CDR1 and CDR2 are MNHNS and SASEGT. The CDR3 has 12 amino acids, counting both end residues. The CDR3 reads CASSEFLVRGRL.